This T cell receptor beta chain was profiled in a study of blood T cell repertoires in COVID-19. V lost 6 bases to trimming and J lost 0 bases; unmatched junction nucleotides: 3. CDR3 size: 14 residues. Germline values: CDR1 SGHRS, CDR2 YFSETQ. Assay used: immunoSEQ multiplex PCR; TCRdb lists only in-frame clones, some missing. This sample has 200,000 to 250,000 clones, with 75% to 85% found just once. The sequencing input was peripheral blood. V usage is TRBV5-1 and J usage is TRBJ2-3; 8 bases match TRBD2. This clonotype was sampled from a woman in her thirties with COVID-19, enrolled during active disease. The CDR3 loop is CASTRGGSTDTQYF. The CDR3 nucleotides read TGCGCCAGCACTCGGGGGGGTAGCACAGATACGCAGTATTTT.